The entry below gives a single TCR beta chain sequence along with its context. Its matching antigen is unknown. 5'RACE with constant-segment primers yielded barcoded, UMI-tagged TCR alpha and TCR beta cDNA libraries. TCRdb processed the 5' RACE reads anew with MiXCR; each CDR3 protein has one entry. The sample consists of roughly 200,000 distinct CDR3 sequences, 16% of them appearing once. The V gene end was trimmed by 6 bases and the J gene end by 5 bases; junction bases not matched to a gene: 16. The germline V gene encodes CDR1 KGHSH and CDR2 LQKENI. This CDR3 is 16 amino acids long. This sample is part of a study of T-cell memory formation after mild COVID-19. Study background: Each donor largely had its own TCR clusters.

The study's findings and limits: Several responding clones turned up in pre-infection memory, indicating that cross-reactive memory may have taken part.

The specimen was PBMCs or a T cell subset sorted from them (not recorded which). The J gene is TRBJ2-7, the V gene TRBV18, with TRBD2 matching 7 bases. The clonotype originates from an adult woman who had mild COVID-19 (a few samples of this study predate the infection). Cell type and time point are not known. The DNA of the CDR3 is TGTGCCAGCTCTCGAAACAACCGTGACGCGGGAGACGAGCAGTACTTC. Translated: CASSRNNRDAGDEQYF.